Listed below are T cell receptor beta chains from one sample, sequenced in a study of T cell responses to AZD1222 COVID-19 vaccine. The repertoire was sequenced with immunoSEQ multiplex PCR; TCRdb's copy has only in-frame clones and lacks some. The table includes fewer than 80,000 clones, roughly 78% detected once. Sequencing was performed on peripheral blood, taken on day 0 of MenACWY control vaccination. These receptors were obtained from an adult in good health. CDR3s include the opening cysteine and the closing phenylalanine or tryptophan. The order of the fields is D gene, clone size, V gene, J gene, CDR3 protein, CDR3 DNA. D genes are given only for firm matches. Rows may omit the clone size; those that give it use once, few, many or a size class.

NA,NA,TRBV6-5,TRBJ1-1,CASSYSGGNTEAFF,TGTGCCAGCAGTTACTCGGGGGGTAACACTGAAGCTTTCTTT
TRBD1,NA,TRBV24-1,TRBJ1-6,CATSAERQGSYNSPLHF,TGTGCCACCAGTGCCGAGAGACAGGGCTCCTATAATTCACCCCTCCACTTT
NA,NA,TRBV21-1,TRBJ2-1,CASSTLKQPEQFF,TGTGCCAGCAGCACCCTTAAACAGCCAGAGCAGTTCTTC
NA,NA,TRBV19,TRBJ1-5,CASSMDYQPQHF,TGTGCCAGTAGTATGGACTATCAGCCCCAGCATTTT
NA,NA,TRBV5-1,TRBJ2-3,CASSLDVDTQYF,TGCGCCAGCAGCTTGGATGTAGATACGCAGTATTTT
NA,NA,TRBV14,TRBJ2-5,CASSQGARSETQYF,TGTGCCAGCAGCCAAGGGGCCAGGAGCGAGACCCAGTACTTC
NA,NA,TRBV7-8,TRBJ1-5,CASSLDRNQPQHF,TGTGCCAGCAGCTTAGATCGGAATCAGCCCCAGCATTTT
NA,once,TRBV24-1,TRBJ2-1,CATSPGFRDSLPRGYNEQFF,TGTGCCACCAGTCCGGGATTCCGGGACTCACTCCCCAGGGGCTACAATGAGCAGTTCTTC
TRBD1,NA,TRBV18,TRBJ1-2,CASSPLPTGGSNYGYTF,TGTGCCAGCTCACCACTCCCAACAGGGGGTTCTAACTATGGCTACACCTTC
TRBD2,NA,TRBV28,TRBJ2-5,CASSLNRGGTETQYF,TGTGCCAGCAGTTTAAATAGGGGAGGGACGGAGACCCAGTACTTC
NA,few,TRBV7-2,TRBJ1-2,CASSLQDGVRYTF,TGTGCCAGCAGCTTGCAAGATGGGGTGCGCTACACCTTC
TRBD1,NA,TRBV6-4,TRBJ1-4,CASRTGAPPATNEKLFF,TGTGCCAGCAGGACAGGGGCTCCCCCTGCAACTAATGAAAAACTGTTTTTT
TRBD1,once,TRBV5-1,TRBJ1-1,CASSSDRGTEAFF,TGCGCCAGCAGCTCTGACAGGGGCACTGAAGCTTTCTTT
TRBD1,NA,TRBV28,TRBJ2-2,CASSLIDRGRAGELFF,TGTGCCAGCAGTTTAATAGACAGGGGAAGGGCCGGGGAGCTGTTTTTT
TRBD1,few,TRBV20-1,TRBJ2-1,CSASNGLGQAKQFF,TGCAGTGCTAGTAACGGCTTGGGACAGGCCAAGCAGTTCTTC
NA,NA,TRBV3-1/TRBV3-2,TRBJ1-1,CASSQDWGTEAFF,TGTGCCAGCAGCCAAGATTGGGGAACTGAAGCTTTCTTT
NA,NA,TRBV6-5,TRBJ1-6,CASSYWVEDSPLHF,TGTGCCAGCAGTTATTGGGTTGAGGATTCACCCCTCCACTTT
NA,NA,TRBV30,TRBJ2-2,CAWSPGMNTGELFF,TGTGCCTGGAGTCCGGGGATGAACACCGGGGAGCTGTTTTTT
NA,once,TRBV5-6,TRBJ2-5,CASSSGIDQETQYF,TGTGCCAGCAGCTCCGGGATCGACCAAGAGACCCAGTACTTC
TRBD1,NA,TRBV18,TRBJ1-4,CASSPYSDRGGNEKLFF,TGTGCCAGCTCACCTTATTCGGACAGGGGAGGGAATGAAAAACTGTTTTTT
NA,NA,TRBV27,TRBJ1-6,CASSLSQGFSPLHF,TGTGCCAGCAGTTTATCTCAGGGTTTTTCACCCCTCCACTTT
TRBD1,NA,TRBV7-9,TRBJ1-2,CASSLAGTGTYGYTF,TGTGCCAGCAGTCTGGCCGGGACAGGGACCTATGGCTACACCTTC
TRBD2,NA,TRBV4-3,TRBJ2-1,CASSQDPPEKRGLSGQFF,TGCGCCAGCAGCCAAGATCCCCCCGAAAAGCGGGGACTCTCGGGGCAGTTCTTC
NA,NA,TRBV7-8,TRBJ2-1,CASSLRTQRDEQFF,TGTGCCAGCAGCTTACGGACACAAAGAGATGAGCAGTTCTTC
NA,NA,TRBV6-5,TRBJ2-1,CASSFTGSYNEQFF,TGTGCCAGCAGTTTTACAGGGTCCTACAATGAGCAGTTCTTC
NA,NA,TRBV6-2/TRBV6-3,TRBJ1-2,CASSYDGRVGGYTF,TGTGCCAGCAGTTACGACGGCCGGGTCGGCGGCTACACCTTC
NA,NA,TRBV4-3,TRBJ1-2,CASSQLRSNYGYTF,TGCGCCAGCAGCCAACTCAGATCTAACTATGGCTACACCTTC
NA,NA,TRBV5-1,TRBJ1-2,CASSLEGEGYTF,TGCGCCAGCAGCTTGGAGGGGGAGGGCTACACCTTC
NA,NA,TRBV3-1/TRBV3-2,TRBJ2-2,CASSHANTGELFF,TGTGCCAGCAGCCACGCGAACACCGGGGAGCTGTTTTTT
TRBD1,NA,TRBV12-3/TRBV12-4,TRBJ1-2,CASSTGVNYGYTF,TGTGCCAGCAGCACAGGGGTTAACTATGGCTACACCTTC
NA,NA,TRBV5-8,TRBJ2-7,CASSLGGDYEQYF,TGTGCCAGCAGCTTGGGCGGAGACTACGAGCAGTACTTC
TRBD1,NA,TRBV2,TRBJ2-7,CAITVAGTAPHEQYF,TGTGCCATCACTGTAGCTGGGACAGCCCCCCACGAGCAGTACTTC
NA,NA,TRBV18,TRBJ1-1,CASSPDYTEAFF,TGTGCCAGCTCACCTGATTACACTGAAGCTTTCTTT
TRBD2,NA,TRBV28,TRBJ2-1,CASRWTSGNYNEQFF,TGTGCCAGCAGGTGGACTAGCGGGAACTACAATGAGCAGTTCTTC
NA,NA,TRBV6-6,TRBJ2-5,CASSYPRGSQETQYF,TGTGCCAGCAGTTACCCCCGTGGGTCCCAAGAGACCCAGTACTTC
NA,NA,TRBV27,TRBJ1-4,CASSPSWLVREKLFF,TGTGCCAGCAGTCCGTCGTGGCTGGTCAGGGAAAAACTGTTTTTT
NA,NA,TRBV11-2,TRBJ2-7,CASSLGQPSYEQYF,TGTGCCAGCAGCTTAGGACAGCCCTCCTACGAGCAGTACTTC
NA,NA,TRBV19,TRBJ1-1,CASSMGRGAEAFF,TGTGCCAGTAGTATGGGCCGGGGGGCTGAAGCTTTCTTT
NA,few,TRBV19,TRBJ2-2,CASSESRGATGELFF,TGTGCCAGTAGTGAATCCCGAGGGGCCACCGGGGAGCTGTTTTTT
TRBD1,NA,TRBV4-2,TRBJ1-1,CASSRDRGPEAFF,TGTGCCAGCAGCCGTGACAGGGGGCCTGAAGCTTTCTTT
TRBD2,NA,TRBV5-1,TRBJ2-3,CASSPELAGDTQYF,TGCGCCAGCAGCCCGGAACTAGCGGGAGATACGCAGTATTTT
TRBD1,few,TRBV30,TRBJ1-1,CAWRQGPMNTEAFF,TGTGCCTGGAGACAGGGGCCCATGAACACTGAAGCTTTCTTT
NA,NA,TRBV7-2,TRBJ2-1,CASSLTPGYNEQFF,TGTGCCAGCAGCTTAACACCCGGCTACAATGAGCAGTTCTTC
NA,few,TRBV28,TRBJ2-5,CASSAPVGTQYF,TGTGCCAGCAGTGCCCCGGTCGGGACCCAGTACTTC
NA,once,TRBV19,TRBJ2-7,CASSIVWDREQYF,TGTGCCAGTAGTATAGTATGGGACCGGGAGCAGTACTTC
TRBD1,once,TRBV19,TRBJ2-5,CASSGTEETQYF,TGTGCCAGTTCTGGGACAGAAGAGACCCAGTACTTC
NA,NA,TRBV7-8,TRBJ1-1,CASSRGVNTEAFF,TGTGCCAGCAGCCGGGGAGTGAACACTGAAGCTTTCTTT
NA,NA,TRBV3-1/TRBV3-2,TRBJ1-6,CASSGLHPIIHHNSPLHF,TGTGCCAGCAGCGGCCTACATCCCATCATACATCATAATTCACCCCTCCACTTT
TRBD1,few,TRBV4-1,TRBJ2-7,CASSQDRLGGIDEQYF,TGCGCCAGCAGCCAAGATCGTCTAGGGGGCATCGACGAGCAGTACTTC
NA,NA,TRBV16,TRBJ1-2,CASSQSTRGYTF,TGTGCCAGCAGCCAATCCACTAGGGGCTACACCTTC
NA,NA,TRBV6-5,TRBJ1-1,CASSYSVNLPGAEAFF,TGTGCCAGCAGTTACTCGGTCAACCTCCCTGGCGCTGAAGCTTTCTTT
NA,NA,TRBV5-1,TRBJ2-1,CASSLVGGGNEQFF,TGCGCCAGCAGCTTGGTTGGAGGAGGGAATGAGCAGTTCTTC
NA,NA,TRBV18,TRBJ2-2,CASSPRGMAGELFF,TGTGCCAGCTCACCTCGGGGGATGGCCGGGGAGCTGTTTTTT
NA,NA,TRBV7-2,TRBJ2-5,CASLEGLGTQYF,TGTGCCAGCTTGGAAGGTCTGGGGACCCAGTACTTC
NA,NA,TRBV18,TRBJ2-2,CASSPNDDPTGELFF,TGTGCCAGCTCACCGAACGACGATCCCACCGGGGAGCTGTTTTTT
NA,NA,TRBV28,TRBJ1-2,CASNPTQRLYGYTF,TGTGCCAGCAACCCGACGCAAAGACTCTATGGCTACACCTTC
NA,NA,TRBV19,TRBJ1-4,CASSKAATNEKLFF,TGTGCCAGTAGTAAGGCTGCAACTAATGAAAAACTGTTTTTT
TRBD2,medium-sized,TRBV27,TRBJ2-1,CASSFSGMHNEQFF,TGTGCCAGCAGTTTCAGCGGGATGCACAATGAGCAGTTCTTC
NA,NA,TRBV5-5,TRBJ2-2,CASSLGGTGELFF,TGTGCCAGCAGCTTGGGAGGCACCGGGGAGCTGTTTTTT
NA,NA,TRBV6-1,TRBJ1-3,CASSEGWGPGNTIYF,TGTGCCAGCAGTGAAGGCTGGGGGCCCGGAAACACCATATATTTT